The 26 T cell receptor beta chains listed next were all sequenced from one sample in a study of blood T cells in healthy people across ages. Alongside a J-beta primer mix, a sample-barcoded 5' primer served in a second PCR lasting roughly 7 to 12 cycles. TCRdb re-analysed the 5' RACE reads in MiXCR, keeping a single row per CDR3 protein. The sample includes about 1 million distinct CDR3 sequences, roughly 45% of them seen just once. Specimen: blood. The receptor set was obtained from a woman aged 60 to 75 in good health.

This clonotype was detected once. The junction does not match germline at one end; this may be a read error. In DNA, the CDR3 is TGTGTCAGCAGTGAAGCGCTTCGGAGGTGGGGAGGGAGGGCCGATTTCAATGAGCAGTTCTTC. It codes for CVSSEALRRWGGRADFNEQFF. The rearrangement links TRBV2 to TRBJ2-1; 7 nucleotides match TRBD2. Germline values: CDR1 SNHLY, CDR2 FYNNEI. The CDR3 runs 21 residues. Supplemented by reference TRBV2 and TRBJ2-1, the full variable domain reads EPEVTQTPSHQVTQMGQEVILRCVPISNHLYFYWYRQILGQKVEFLVSFYNNEISEKSEIFDDQFSVERPDGSNFTLKIRSTKLEDSAMYFCVSSEALRRWGGRADFNEQFFGPGTRLTVL.

In DNA, the CDR3 is TGTGCCAGCAGCGTAGAGGGCGAACAGTTCTTC. It specifies CASSVEGEQFF. J is TRBJ2-1 and V is TRBV9; unclear D gene. CDR3 length equals 11 residues. The germline gives CDR1 SGDLS, CDR2 YYNGEE. Deletions cut 0 bases from V and 13 bases from J, with 8 bases between.

J is TRBJ2-7 and V is TRBV7-2; 8 nucleotides align to TRBD1. Germline loops: CDR1 SGHTA, CDR2 FQGNSA. Trimming took 5 bases from V and 6 from J; bases not matched to a gene: 6. The length of the CDR3 is 13 residues. The CDR3 region is CASSKIGQGEQYF. The CDR3 DNA reads as TGTGCCAGCAGCAAAATTGGACAGGGCGAGCAGTACTTC.

This clonotype was picked up one time. V and J are TRBV6-1 and TRBJ1-2; 7 bases map to TRBD1. Per germline, CDR1 MNHNS and CDR2 SASEGT. With V trimmed by 9 bases and J by 1 base, 8 bases remained unmatched. This CDR3 is 14 amino acids long. The CDR3 sequence: CASAGQVVNYGYTF. The CDR3 nucleotides read TGTGCCAGTGCCGGACAGGTAGTTAACTATGGCTACACCTTC.

The rearrangement links TRBV28 to TRBJ1-5; 7 bases agree with TRBD1. The CDR3 totals 13 residues. V gave up 11 bases and J gave up 2 bases; unmatched junction bases: 6. Germline lookup yields CDR1 MDHEN and CDR2 SYDVKM. The CDR3 DNA follows: TGTGCCGGAACAGGGGAGCGCAATCAGCCCCAGCATTTT. It specifies CAGTGERNQPQHF.

This clonotype came up a few times. Since a much larger clone is just one base distant, this may be a read error. The CDR3 DNA follows: TGTGCCAGCAGTGTGTTGCACCAATACGAGCAGTACTTC. It yields the protein CASSVLHQYEQYF. This chain connects TRBV28 to TRBJ2-4; D is undetermined. Near its end, the DNA agrees better with TRBJ2-7, so the J call may be wrong. CDR3 length equals 13 residues. CDR1 and CDR2 from the germline V gene are MDHEN and SYDVKM.

This clonotype showed up just a few times. The chain employs TRBV6-6 and TRBJ2-3; tentatively, D is TRBD2 (5 bases). Germline assignment: CDR1 MNHNY and CDR2 SVGAGI (reference sequence). The V end was cut by 6 bases, the J end by 6 bases, with 25 bases between. This CDR3 is 17 amino acids long. The CDR3 is CASSSRGGESGIDTQYF. CDR3 bases: TGTGCCAGCAGCTCCCGGGGTGGCGAGTCGGGTATCGATACGCAGTATTTT.

V is TRBV29-1 and J is TRBJ2-2; D gene uncertain. From germline, CDR1 is SQVTM and CDR2 ANQGSEA. The V end was cut by 7 bases, the J end by 7 bases, with 10 bases between. CDR3 length: 11 residues. The DNA for the CDR3 is TGCAGCGGCCGAAACGGCGGGGAGCTGTTTTTT. Translation gives CSGRNGGELFF.

This clonotype turned up a few times. The rearrangement links TRBV18 to TRBJ2-3; D possibly corresponds to TRBD1 (5 bases). The CDR3 runs 16 residues. With 3 bases removed from V and 0 bases from J, the gap between germline ends came to 13 bases. CDR1 is KGHSH and CDR2 is LQKENI in the germline V gene. The CDR3, as DNA: TGTGCCAGCTCACCTCGTTCAGGGCAAAGCACAGATACGCAGTATTTT. It is translated as CASSPRSGQSTDTQYF.

About this clonotype itself: One end of the junction does not line up with germline, which may come from a read error. This sequence joins TRBV11-3 and TRBJ2-7; unclear D gene. The DNA end lines up better with TRBJ2-5; the J call may be wrong. Germline values: CDR1 SGHNT, CDR2 YENEEA. This CDR3 contains 13 residues. This CDR3 is CASSLVSQGTQYF. The CDR3 coding sequence is TGTGCCAGCAGCTTAGTGTCCCAAGGGACCCAGTACTTC.

This clonotype has only a few counts. The chain couples TRBV20-1 to TRBJ2-1, with D unresolved. Per germline, CDR1 DFQATT and CDR2 SNEGSKA (reference sequence). The germline V and J ends were trimmed by 1 base and 5 bases, with 9 bases remaining between them. The CDR3 is 13 amino acids. The CDR3 DNA follows: TGCAGTGCTAGAGGCGCACAGCACAATGAGCAGTTCTTC. Translated, it gives CSARGAQHNEQFF.

V and J are TRBV20-1 and TRBJ2-3; 8 nucleotides agree with TRBD2. Germline V lookup: CDR1 DFQATT, CDR2 SNEGSKA (reference sequence). This CDR3 has 15 amino acids. Losses at the gene ends were 0 bases for V and 11 bases for J; bases not matched to a gene: 13. The CDR3 coding sequence is TGCAGTGCTAGAGAGGGACGAGCGGGAGTCGGGGGGCAGTATTTT. It yields the protein CSAREGRAGVGGQYF.

This rearrangement joins TRBV27 to TRBJ2-7; 11 bases map to TRBD2. The CDR3 is made up of 14 amino acids. V was clipped by 7 bases and J by 0 bases; unmatched bases: 2. The germline gives CDR1 MNHEY, CDR2 SMNVEV (reference sequence). CDR3 amino acids: CASTTSGSSYEQYF. As DNA, the CDR3 is TGTGCCAGCACTACTAGCGGGAGCTCCTACGAGCAGTACTTC.

This chain joins TRBV28 and TRBJ2-3; 9 bases align to TRBD1. V lost 5 bases, J lost 5 bases, and 8 bases stayed unmatched. Germline CDR1 and CDR2: MDHEN and SYDVKM. There are 15 residues in the CDR3. The CDR3 here is CASSDGDRVLDTQYF. The CDR3 bases are TGTGCCAGCAGTGACGGGGACAGGGTGTTAGATACGCAGTATTTT.

The J gene is TRBJ1-6, the V gene TRBV20-1; D not certain. The CDR3 sequence is 15 residues long. Germline V gene data show CDR1 as DFQATT and CDR2 as SNEGSKA (reference sequence). V gave up 1 base and J gave up 9 bases, with 16 bases separating them. The CDR3 bases are TGCAGTGCTAGAGGTGCGGGTCTTTCAGTTTCACCCCTCCACTTT. This sequence encodes CSARGAGLSVSPLHF.

The V gene is TRBV27, the J gene TRBJ2-7; a weak D match, TRBD1 (6 bases). Germline lookup yields CDR1 MNHEY and CDR2 SMNVEV (reference sequence). V gave up 3 bases and J gave up 3 bases, with 15 bases separating them. The CDR3 loop spans 15 amino acids. The CDR3 loop reads CASSFSSGAIYEQYF. The DNA for the CDR3 is TGTGCCAGCAGTTTTTCATCAGGGGCGATCTACGAGCAGTACTTC.

Points on this clonotype: An end of the junction does not agree with germline; a read error may underlie this. The gene calls are TRBV20-1 and TRBJ2-3; 9 bases match TRBD2. Germline CDR1 reads DFQATT; CDR2 reads SNEGSKA (reference sequence). The CDR3 extends over 16 amino acids. The CDR3 sequence: CSAEGTSRSSPDTQYF. CDR3 nucleotides: TGTAGTGCGGAGGGGACTAGCAGGAGCTCTCCAGATACGCAGTATTTT.

The chain carries TRBV10-3 and TRBJ2-3; D might be TRBD1 or TRBD2, each matching 6 bases. The CDR3 length is 14 residues. Germline V gene data show CDR1 as ENHRY and CDR2 as SYGVKD. V was cut by 3 bases and J by 10 bases, with 17 bases left in between. CDR3 coding DNA: TGTGCCATCAGTGATTCTTCGACGGGGGCCCCGCAGTATTTT. Translating it yields CAISDSSTGAPQYF.

CDR3: CASSFRGQSYEQYF. The CDR3 coding sequence is TGTGCCAGCAGCTTTAGAGGACAGTCCTACGAGCAGTACTTC. The chain recombines TRBV12-3 or TRBV12-4 with TRBJ2-7; a weak D match, TRBD1 (6 bases). The CDR3 is 14 amino acids. Trimming left V 6 bases short and J 1 base short, with 13 bases between.

The V and J genes are TRBV27 and TRBJ2-3; 8 bases map to TRBD2. The germline V gene has CDR1 MNHEY and CDR2 SMNVEV (reference sequence). This CDR3 spans 14 amino acids. J lost 1 base, V lost 4 bases, and 1 base had no gene match. In nucleotides, the CDR3 is TGTGCCAGCAGTTCGGGACTAGGCACAGATACGCAGTATTTT. It specifies CASSSGLGTDTQYF.

This rearrangement joins TRBV29-1 to TRBJ1-2; a possible D gene is TRBD1 (6 bases). Germline V gene sequence: CDR1 SQVTM, CDR2 ANQGSEA. Deletions cut 1 base from V and 6 bases from J, with 12 bases between. CDR3 length: 13 residues. CDR3 bases: TGCAGCGTTGAAGGAACAGGGTGGAATGGCTACACCTTC. It is translated as CSVEGTGWNGYTF.

This clonotype showed up just a few times. The chain couples TRBV21-1 to TRBJ1-1; the table's D gene call, TRBD1, was not cross checked with the DNA. TRBV21-1 is labeled a pseudogene. The CDR3 consists of 16 residues. The CDR3 is CASSPRARTGETEAFF. DNA for the CDR3: TGTGCCAGCAGCCCAAGAGCGAGGACAGGGGAGACTGAAGCTTTCTTT.

This clonotype was found once. One end of the junction is discordant with germline, which a read error may explain. This sequence joins TRBV20-1 and TRBJ2-4; perhaps TRBD1 as D (5 bases). The DNA matches TRBJ2-7 better at its end, which makes the J call doubtful. The CDR3 is made up of 14 amino acids. Germline loops: CDR1 DFQATT, CDR2 SNEGSKA (reference sequence). This CDR3 is CSAPRPRVSFEQYF. DNA of the CDR3: TGCAGTGCCCCCCGACCCAGGGTGTCCTTCGAGCAGTACTTC.

The genes are TRBV4-1 and TRBJ1-4; 9 bases line up with TRBD1. The germline V gene has CDR1 MGHRA and CDR2 YSYEKL. Germline trimming cut 6 bases from V and 8 bases from J; bases unmatched to any gene: 13. This CDR3 has 16 residues. The CDR3 spells CASSQFLLGTGEKLFF. The CDR3 DNA is TGCGCCAGCAGTCAATTCCTCTTAGGGACAGGGGAAAAACTGTTTTTT.

V is TRBV28 and J is TRBJ1-5; D is perhaps TRBD1 (6 bases). V was shortened by 6 bases and J by 9 bases, with 24 bases between the two germline ends. Germline CDR1 is MDHEN and CDR2 is SYDVKM. The CDR3 sequence is 16 residues long. CDR3 in amino acids: CASRQTGTPQGRPQHF. Here the CDR3 DNA reads TGTGCCAGCAGGCAAACCGGGACACCCCAAGGAAGGCCCCAGCATTTT.

The sample holds many counts of this clonotype. The chain carries TRBV7-2 and TRBJ2-7; D gene uncertain. Germline CDR1 SGHTA, CDR2 FQGNSA. CDR3 length: 12 residues. V lost 4 bases to trimming and J lost 7 bases, with 11 bases between them. DNA for the CDR3: TGTGCCAGCAGCTCCCGCCGAAGGGAGCAGTACTTC. Amino acid sequence: CASSSRRREQYF.